Reported below is one T cell receptor (beta chain). As yet, its antigen is unknown. This sample was included in a study of cytomegalovirus exposure and HLA in healthy donors. Broader study findings: Cytomegalovirus status was reportedly diagnosed by the classifier with high specificity and sensitivity. A list of around 160 TCR beta chains associated with cytomegalovirus was given. Many donors carried some public TCRs, although rarity characterized most TCR sequences.

Generated by immunoSEQ multiplex PCR, the TCRdb table keeps only in-frame clones and is missing some. The data show 130,000 to 150,000 clones, about nine tenths seen once. This TCR came from a man between 18 and 29 years old in good health and CMV-seronegative. The sample taken for sequencing was PBMCs.

Written as DNA, the CDR3 is TGTGCCACCCGGCCAGACAGGGGGTCTGATCAGCCCCAGCATTTT. It yields the protein CATRPDRGSDQPQHF. V gene TRBV10-3 combines with J gene TRBJ1-5; 9 bases agree with TRBD1. Per germline, CDR1 ENHRY and CDR2 SYGVKD. V was clipped by 10 bases and J by 5 bases; unmatched bases: 12. This CDR3 is built from 15 residues.